The rows below give T cell receptor beta chains drawn from one sample of a study of OX40 agonist ivuxolimab in advanced cancers. Here immunoSEQ multiplex PCR was the method, and the copy in TCRdb shows in-frame clones only, minus some. The sample includes 55,000 to 75,000 clones, more than 85% seen only once; the top ten take 2.2%. The source was CD4+ or CD8+ T cells sorted from blood, collected in a trial of the OX40 agonist ivuxolimab. Receptors were obtained from an adult with an advanced solid tumor such as melanoma, head and neck, liver or kidney cancer. The CDR3 runs from the conserved cysteine through the conserved F or W. D genes are given only for firm matches. Clone size is shown for a subset of rows, as once, few, many or a class of expanded clone.

D	V	size	J	CDR3	DNA
.	TRBV6-5	.	TRBJ1-5	CASSPVRGNQPQHF	TGTGCCAGCAGTCCAGTGAGGGGGAATCAGCCCCAGCATTTT
.	TRBV7-9	few	TRBJ1-2	CASSLGTHGGIYGYTF	TGTGCCAGCAGCTTAGGTACTCACGGGGGAATCTATGGCTACACCTTC
TRBD2	TRBV28	.	TRBJ2-1	CASRFGGRVNEQFF	TGTGCCAGCCGGTTCGGCGGGAGGGTCAATGAGCAGTTCTTC
.	TRBV7-8	.	TRBJ1-2	CASSLTDYGYTF	TGTGCCAGCAGCTTGACAGATTATGGCTACACCTTC
.	TRBV20-1	.	TRBJ1-1	CSAPEENKAFF	TGCAGTGCTCCTGAGGAGAACAAAGCTTTCTTT
.	TRBV28	.	TRBJ2-3	CASSPSPGRFGDTQYF	TGTGCCAGCAGTCCCTCTCCAGGGAGGTTTGGAGATACGCAGTATTTT
.	TRBV28	.	TRBJ1-1	CASSSQIRQAGQAFF	TGTGCCAGCAGTTCGCAAATCCGACAGGCCGGCCAAGCTTTCTTT
.	TRBV5-1	.	TRBJ2-5	CASSWGVGETQYF	TGCGCCAGCAGCTGGGGGGTAGGGGAGACCCAGTACTTC
.	TRBV5-1	once	TRBJ2-7	CASSSAGEQYF	TGCGCCAGCAGCTCGGCCGGAGAGCAGTACTTC
.	TRBV12-1	.	TRBJ1-1	CASSLTEHEAFF	TGTGCCAGCAGCTTGACAGAACATGAAGCTTTCTTT
TRBD2	TRBV7-9	.	TRBJ2-3	CASSLAGTSVGDTQYF	TGTGCCAGCAGCTTAGCGGGGACTAGCGTTGGAGATACGCAGTATTTT
.	TRBV7-9	.	TRBJ1-3	CASSSAGNTIYF	TGTGCCAGCAGCAGTGCCGGAAACACCATATATTTT
.	TRBV30	.	TRBJ1-1	CASGLGPEAFF	TGTGCCTCAGGGCTCGGACCTGAAGCTTTCTTT
TRBD2	TRBV2	.	TRBJ2-5	CATLRDQGGETQYF	TGTGCCACCTTAAGGGACCAGGGAGGGGAGACCCAGTACTTC
.	TRBV19	.	TRBJ2-1	CASSMTYEREQFF	TGTGCCAGTAGTATGACGTACGAGAGAGAGCAGTTCTTC
TRBD2	TRBV10-3	.	TRBJ2-3	CAISERVSGGGTDTQYF	TGTGCCATCAGTGAGAGGGTGTCGGGAGGTGGCACAGATACGCAGTATTTT
TRBD2	TRBV4-2	.	TRBJ2-7	CASSQGGELGRYEQYF	TGTGCCAGCAGCCAGGGAGGGGAGCTGGGACGGTACGAGCAGTACTTC
.	TRBV4-1	once	TRBJ2-5	CASSQEARAPGGTQYF	TGCGCCAGCAGCCAAGAGGCGCGAGCTCCTGGGGGGACCCAGTACTTC
TRBD2	TRBV7-6	.	TRBJ2-1	CASSQTGTSGGGSDEQFF	TGTGCCAGCAGCCAAACCGGGACTAGCGGGGGGGGCAGCGATGAGCAGTTCTTC
.	TRBV28	.	TRBJ1-2	CASHRGVGYGYTF	TGTGCCAGCCACCGAGGGGTTGGGTATGGCTACACCTTC
.	TRBV6-1	.	TRBJ1-5	CASTQTGPYQPQHF	TGTGCCAGCACACAAACGGGCCCCTATCAGCCCCAGCATTTT
.	TRBV9	once	TRBJ1-2	CASSVVTRGRSSVGYTF	TGTGCCAGCAGCGTAGTCACCCGGGGGCGGTCTTCCGTCGGCTACACCTTC
TRBD2	TRBV5-4	.	TRBJ2-3	CASSLAGVVADTQYF	TGTGCCAGCAGCCTAGCGGGAGTCGTGGCAGATACGCAGTATTTT
TRBD1	TRBV28	.	TRBJ1-5	CASSPGQLNQPQHF	TGTGCCAGCAGCCCGGGACAGCTCAATCAGCCCCAGCATTTT
TRBD1	TRBV10-3	.	TRBJ1-2	CAISEWATGGYGYTF	TGTGCCATCAGTGAGTGGGCGACAGGGGGTTATGGCTACACCTTC
.	TRBV11-3	once	TRBJ2-3	CASSLGISTDTQYF	TGTGCCAGCAGCTTAGGAATTAGCACAGATACGCAGTATTTT
TRBD1	TRBV19	.	TRBJ2-7	CASSAGTAGSYEQYF	TGTGCCAGTAGCGCAGGGACAGCTGGTTCCTACGAGCAGTACTTC
.	TRBV7-9	.	TRBJ1-1	CASSLRGRTEAFF	TGTGCCAGCAGCTTAAGGGGCAGGACTGAAGCTTTCTTT
TRBD1	TRBV19	.	TRBJ1-1	CASSAWDRAEAFF	TGTGCCAGTAGCGCCTGGGACAGGGCTGAAGCTTTCTTT
.	TRBV5-1	.	TRBJ1-2	CASSLAEAGFEGYTF	TGCGCCAGCAGCTTGGCCGAGGCCGGATTTGAAGGCTACACCTTC
TRBD1	TRBV7-2	.	TRBJ2-7	CASSHRTGAYEQYF	TGTGCCAGCAGCCATCGGACAGGGGCCTACGAGCAGTACTTC
TRBD1	TRBV2	few	TRBJ1-5	CASRSGTANQPQHF	TGTGCCAGCAGGTCCGGGACAGCTAATCAGCCCCAGCATTTT
.	TRBV2	.	TRBJ2-5	CASSVGGAGETQYF	TGTGCCAGCAGTGTTGGGGGCGCCGGGGAGACCCAGTACTTC
.	TRBV6-5	.	TRBJ1-1	CASLRGAEAFF	TGTGCCAGCCTTCGGGGGGCTGAAGCTTTCTTT
TRBD1	TRBV7-8	.	TRBJ2-3	CASTQRGLTDTQYF	TGTGCCAGCACTCAAAGGGGGCTCACAGATACGCAGTATTTT
.	TRBV4-1	.	TRBJ1-3	CASRPDGLSWNTIYF	TGCGCCAGCAGACCGGACGGATTGTCCTGGAACACCATATATTTT
.	TRBV11-2	.	TRBJ2-1	CASSLGGASDSPGEQFF	TGTGCCAGCAGCTTAGGGGGGGCCTCGGACAGCCCAGGTGAGCAGTTCTTC
TRBD1	TRBV7-9	.	TRBJ2-7	CASSGTASIYEQYF	TGTGCCAGCAGCGGGACAGCGTCTATCTACGAGCAGTACTTC
.	TRBV7-2	.	TRBJ2-5	CASSLENLVVAQYF	TGTGCCAGCAGCTTAGAAAACCTAGTGGTAGCCCAGTACTTC
.	TRBV5-1	.	TRBJ2-7	CASRGGGDEQYF	TGCGCCAGCCGAGGCGGTGGGGACGAGCAGTACTTC
.	TRBV11-3	.	TRBJ2-6	CASSSPRAASGANVLTF	TGTGCCAGCAGCTCCCCCCGGGCGGCCTCTGGGGCCAACGTCCTGACTTTC
.	TRBV6-1	once	TRBJ2-2	CASTNEARSPGELFF	TGTGCCAGCACTAACGAAGCCCGTTCCCCCGGGGAGCTGTTTTTT
.	TRBV5-1	once	TRBJ2-7	CASSPPGPEQYF	TGCGCCAGCAGCCCGCCCGGCCCCGAGCAGTACTTC
.	TRBV18	few	TRBJ1-5	CASSPGVGSNQPQHF	TGTGCCAGCTCCCCTGGTGTAGGTAGCAATCAGCCCCAGCATTTT
TRBD1	TRBV10-1	.	TRBJ2-7	CASSAPGTASYEQYF	TGCGCCAGCAGTGCCCCCGGGACAGCTTCCTACGAGCAGTACTTC
.	TRBV4-2	.	TRBJ1-1	CASSQDPHPYTEAFF	TGTGCCAGCAGCCAAGATCCCCACCCTTACACTGAAGCTTTCTTT
.	TRBV7-2	.	TRBJ1-1	CASSLTENTEAFF	TGTGCCAGCAGCTTAACAGAGAACACTGAAGCTTTCTTT
TRBD2	TRBV6-5	.	TRBJ2-2	CASSYSSPGGTGELFF	TGTGCCAGCAGTTACTCGTCTCCGGGAGGCACCGGGGAGCTGTTTTTT
.	TRBV6-6	once	TRBJ1-1	CASSYQTPNTEAFF	TGTGCCAGCAGTTACCAGACACCGAACACTGAAGCTTTCTTT
.	TRBV2	.	TRBJ2-3	CASRRGPTDTQYF	TGTGCCAGCAGGAGGGGCCCCACAGATACGCAGTATTTT
.	TRBV7-9	many	TRBJ1-1	CASSRTEFTEAFF	TGTGCCAGCAGCCGGACAGAGTTCACTGAAGCTTTCTTT
.	TRBV6-1	.	TRBJ1-1	CASTVAGRNTEAFF	TGTGCCAGCACCGTGGCAGGGAGGAACACTGAAGCTTTCTTT
TRBD1	TRBV6-1	.	TRBJ1-2	CASRKTGVTYGYTF	TGTGCCAGCAGGAAAACAGGGGTAACATATGGCTACACCTTC
.	TRBV10-2	.	TRBJ1-5	CASRGGPNQPQHF	TGCGCCAGCAGAGGGGGACCCAATCAGCCCCAGCATTTT
.	TRBV7-2	.	TRBJ1-1	CASSRTQNTEAFF	TGTGCCAGCAGCCGTACCCAGAACACTGAAGCTTTCTTT
.	TRBV19	.	TRBJ2-7	CASSAQPTYEQYF	TGTGCCAGTAGTGCCCAGCCAACCTACGAGCAGTACTTC
TRBD2	TRBV6-5	.	TRBJ2-5	CASSSLAGAQETQYF	TGTGCCAGCAGCTCACTAGCGGGAGCTCAAGAGACCCAGTACTTC
.	TRBV2	.	TRBJ1-2	CASSYGGVNYGYTF	TGTGCCAGCAGTTATGGGGGGGTTAACTATGGCTACACCTTC
.	TRBV4-1	.	TRBJ1-2	CASSPDPSGVYGYTF	TGCGCCAGCAGCCCGGACCCCTCAGGGGTCTATGGCTACACCTTC